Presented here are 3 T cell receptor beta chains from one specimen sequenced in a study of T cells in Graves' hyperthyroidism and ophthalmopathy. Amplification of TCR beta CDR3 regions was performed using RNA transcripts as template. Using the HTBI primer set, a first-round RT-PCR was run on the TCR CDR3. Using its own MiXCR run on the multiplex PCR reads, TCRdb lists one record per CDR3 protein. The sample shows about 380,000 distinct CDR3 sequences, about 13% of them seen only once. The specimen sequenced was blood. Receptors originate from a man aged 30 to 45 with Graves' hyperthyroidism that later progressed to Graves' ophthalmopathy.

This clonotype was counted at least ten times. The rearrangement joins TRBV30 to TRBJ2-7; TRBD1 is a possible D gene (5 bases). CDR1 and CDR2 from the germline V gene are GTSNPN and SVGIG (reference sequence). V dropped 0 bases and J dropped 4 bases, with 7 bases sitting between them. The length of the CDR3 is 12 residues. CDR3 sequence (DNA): TGTGCCTGGAGTGTAACAGGTTACGAGCAGTACTTC. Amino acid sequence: CAWSVTGYEQYF.

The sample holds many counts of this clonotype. DNA for the CDR3: TGTGCCAGCAGCTTAATGGGCCGCCAGGGCTCACCCCTCCACTTT. Translation gives CASSLMGRQGSPLHF. The V and J genes are TRBV7-2 and TRBJ1-6; weak D call: TRBD1 (5 bases). V was clipped by 2 bases and J by 10 bases, with 15 bases between them. The CDR3 is 15 amino acids. The germline V gene encodes CDR1 SGHTA and CDR2 FQGNSA.

The CDR3 DNA is TGCAGTGCGGACCGGGACACCGGGGAGCTGTTTTTT. Translation gives CSADRDTGELFF. The V call is TRBV20-1, the J call TRBJ2-2; D is unclear. The ends were cut back, 6 bases at V and 3 bases at J, with 8 bases in the middle. Looked up from germline, CDR1 is DFQATT and CDR2 is SNEGSKA (reference sequence). The CDR3 length is 12 residues.